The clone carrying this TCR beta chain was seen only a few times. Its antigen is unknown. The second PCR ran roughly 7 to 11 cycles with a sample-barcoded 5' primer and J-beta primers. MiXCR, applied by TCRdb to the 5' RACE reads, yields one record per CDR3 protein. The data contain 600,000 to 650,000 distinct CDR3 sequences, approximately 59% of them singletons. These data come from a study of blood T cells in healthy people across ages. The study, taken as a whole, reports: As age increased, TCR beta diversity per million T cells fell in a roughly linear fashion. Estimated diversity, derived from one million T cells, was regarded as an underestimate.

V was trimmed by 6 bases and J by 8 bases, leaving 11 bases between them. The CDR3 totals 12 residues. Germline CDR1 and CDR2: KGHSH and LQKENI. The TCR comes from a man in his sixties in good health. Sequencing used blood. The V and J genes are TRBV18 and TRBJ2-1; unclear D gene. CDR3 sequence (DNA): TGTGCCAGCTCCGAACGTCGGGATGAGCAGTTCTTC. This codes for CASSERRDEQFF.